The 9 T cell receptor beta chains below come from one sample, sequenced in a study of blood T cells in healthy people across ages. A second PCR of about 7 to 12 cycles used a sample-barcoded 5' primer and a J-beta primer mix. MiXCR, run by TCRdb on the 5' RACE reads, gives a single entry per CDR3 protein. Of hundreds of thousands of distinct CDR3 sequences detected, 21% appear once; the ten largest clones hold roughly 3.6%. The sequenced material came from blood. Receptors originate from a man between 65 and 80 years old in good health.

V and J are TRBV24-1 and TRBJ2-1, with 8 nucleotides matching TRBD2. Trimming removed 4 bases from V and 1 base from J; junction bases left unmatched: 8. CDR1 is KGHDR and CDR2 is SFDVKD in the germline V gene. The CDR3 consists of 17 residues. CDR3 sequence (DNA): TGTGCCACCAGTGACGCCGGGACTAGTGAGTCCTACAATGAGCAGTTCTTC. Translating gives CATSDAGTSESYNEQFF.

This chain uses TRBV5-5 with TRBJ2-2; D is possibly TRBD2 (6 bases). V was cut by 5 bases and J by 1 base, with 9 bases left in between. The CDR3 runs to 14 residues. CDR1 is SGHKS, CDR2 YYEKEE, per germline (reference sequence). The CDR3 spells CASRGGWNTGELFF. CDR3 coding DNA: TGTGCCAGCAGGGGAGGATGGAACACCGGGGAGCTGTTTTTT.

This chain connects TRBV6-1 to TRBJ1-4; D uncertain. Germline assignment: CDR1 MNHNS and CDR2 SASEGT. CDR3 length: 14 residues. V lost 8 bases and J 7 bases, leaving 17 bases between the germline ends. CDR3 protein: CASGRQLAGEKLFF. CDR3 bases: TGTGCCAGCGGACGACAACTCGCAGGTGAAAAACTGTTTTTT.

This chain connects TRBV11-2 to TRBJ2-2; perhaps TRBD2 as D (6 bases). The germline gives CDR1 SGHAT, CDR2 FQNNGV. V was trimmed by 1 base and J by 6 bases, leaving 9 bases between them. The CDR3 loop spans 14 amino acids. The CDR3 DNA sequence: TGTGCCAGCAGCTTAGGACTAGTCGCCGGGGAGCTGTTTTTT. Its protein is CASSLGLVAGELFF.

This clonotype was observed a few times. The chain uses TRBV10-1 and TRBJ2-3; D is unresolved. The length of the CDR3 is 14 residues. V was pared by 0 bases and J by 6 bases, with 10 bases between. The germline V gene has CDR1 WNHNN and CDR2 SYGVQD (reference sequence). The CDR3 DNA reads as TGCGCCAGCAGTGAGTCGGGCGCGTCGGATACGCAGTATTTT. As protein: CASSESGASDTQYF.

V gene TRBV29-1 combines with J gene TRBJ2-5; D is unresolved. The DNA end favors TRBJ2-7, so the J call may be wrong. From germline, CDR1 is SQVTM and CDR2 ANQGSEA. This CDR3 region has 11 residues. In DNA, the CDR3 is TGCAGCGTTGCTGCTACCTACGAGCAGTACTTC. Protein product: CSVAATYEQYF.

There are a few counts of this clonotype. The chain carries TRBV10-3 and TRBJ2-3; maybe TRBD2 (5 bases). The V gene lost 5 bases and the J gene lost 4 bases, with 10 bases spanning the gap. Germline V CDR1 and CDR2: ENHRY, SYGVKD. The CDR3 spans 13 residues. CDR3 nucleotide sequence: TGTGCCATCAGTAAGGACTCCCCAGATACGCAGTATTTT. Its protein product is CAISKDSPDTQYF.

The chain has TRBV20-1 and TRBJ1-4; tentative D call: TRBD1 (5 bases). V lost 5 bases and J 8 bases, leaving 21 bases between the germline ends. Per the germline V gene, CDR1 is DFQATT and CDR2 is SNEGSKA (reference sequence). The CDR3 totals 15 residues. CDR3 residues: CSASGLPPILEKLFF. The CDR3 DNA follows: TGCAGTGCTTCGGGACTTCCGCCAATTCTAGAAAAACTGTTTTTT.

The chain uses TRBV24-1 and TRBJ2-5, with 12 bases identical to TRBD1. Germline V CDR1 and CDR2: KGHDR, SFDVKD. The CDR3 contains 16 residues. Germline trimming cut 3 bases from V and 5 bases from J; bases unmatched to any gene: 6. For the CDR3, the DNA is TGTGCCACCAGTGATCCAGGGACAGGGGGCGCGGAGACCCAGTACTTC. Translated, it gives CATSDPGTGGAETQYF.